This T cell receptor (beta chain) was found in a study of shared clonotypes between healthy human individuals. As defined, naive CD8 cells were CD45RO-negative and positively selected for CCR7, with terminally differentiated effector memory CD45RA+ cells excluded. At deep level, the assay was performed. Using immunoSEQ multiplex PCR, the repertoire was profiled, and TCRdb retains in-frame clones only, with some absent. The repertoire holds hundreds of thousands of clones, with 90% to 95% as singletons. V lost 1 base, J lost 5 bases, and 6 bases stayed unmatched. The CDR3 runs to 16 residues. Looked up from germline, CDR1 is SGHVS and CDR2 is FNYEAQ.

The sequenced material came from naive CD8+ T cells sorted from blood. This TCR was recovered from a woman younger than 45 in good health. The chain carries TRBV7-6 and TRBJ2-3; 10 bases line up with TRBD2. The CDR3 bases are TGTGCCAGCAGCTTAGGGTCAGGGACTAGCGTAGATACGCAGTATTTT. Its protein is CASSLGSGTSVDTQYF. Variable domain in full (rest from reference TRBV7-6 and TRBJ2-3): GAGVSQSPRYKVTKRGQDVALRCDPISGHVSLYWYRQALGQGPEFLTYFNYEAQQDKSGLPNDRFSAERPEGSISTLTIQRTEQRDSAMYRCASSLGSGTSVDTQYFGPGTRLTVL.